These T cell receptor beta chains were read from a single sample in a study of blood T cell repertoires in COVID-19. TCRdb's copy holds only in-frame clones and misses some; the assay was immunoSEQ multiplex PCR. The sample includes some 43,000 clones, about nine tenths of them seen just once. The sample was peripheral blood. The receptors stem from a man aged 55 to 70 with active COVID-19. CDR3s include the opening cysteine and the closing phenylalanine or tryptophan. Fields, in order: V gene, J gene, clone size, D gene, CDR3 protein, CDR3 DNA. The D gene is left open where the match is weak. Clone size is given for some rows only: seen once, a few or many times, or a class if the clone is expanded.

TRBV5-1	TRBJ2-2	few	-	CASSLGGGPNTGELFF	TGCGCCAGCAGCTTAGGCGGCGGGCCGAACACCGGGGAGCTGTTTTTT
TRBV2	TRBJ2-7	-	TRBD2	CASSERREGNEQYF	TGTGCCAGCAGTGAACGACGGGAGGGGAACGAGCAGTACTTC
TRBV7-9	TRBJ2-7	-	TRBD2	CASSNGGLGTYEQYF	TGTGCCAGCAGCAATGGGGGACTAGGGACCTACGAGCAGTACTTC
TRBV2	TRBJ2-3	-	TRBD1	CASRDDRGADTQYF	TGTGCCAGCAGAGACGACAGGGGCGCAGATACGCAGTATTTT
TRBV4-2	TRBJ2-7	-	TRBD1	CASSQDRVGTGVYEQYF	TGTGCCAGCAGCCAAGATCGGGTAGGGACAGGGGTATACGAGCAGTACTTC
TRBV3-1/TRBV3-2	TRBJ2-7	-	-	CASSQDVLAEQYF	TGTGCCAGCAGCCAAGACGTTCTGGCCGAGCAGTACTTC
TRBV28	TRBJ1-6	-	TRBD1	CASSFSGQGRSPLHF	TGTGCCAGCAGTTTCTCAGGACAGGGGAGGTCACCCCTCCACTTT
TRBV7-9	TRBJ2-3	-	TRBD2	CASSFVSRLAGDTDTQYF	TGTGCCAGCAGCTTCGTTTCCAGGCTAGCGGGAGACACAGATACGCAGTATTTT
TRBV28	TRBJ2-7	-	TRBD1	CASSFPGTGELARYEQYF	TGTGCCAGCAGTTTCCCTGGGACAGGGGAATTGGCTCGTTACGAGCAGTACTTC
TRBV3-1/TRBV3-2	TRBJ1-3	-	-	CASSQWPGAGNTIYF	TGTGCCAGCAGCCAATGGCCAGGGGCTGGAAACACCATATATTTT
TRBV11-3	TRBJ2-1	once	TRBD2	CASSLAAGSSYNEQFF	TGTGCCAGCAGCTTAGCAGCGGGGAGCTCCTACAATGAGCAGTTCTTC
TRBV2	TRBJ1-4	-	TRBD1	CASRTDRGSTNEKLFF	TGTGCCAGCAGGACGGACAGGGGCTCAACTAATGAAAAACTGTTTTTT
TRBV15	TRBJ1-3	once	TRBD1	CATSRDRGHSGNTIYF	TGTGCCACCAGCAGAGACAGGGGGCACTCTGGAAACACCATATATTTT
TRBV19	TRBJ1-5	-	-	CASKMTVSNQPQHF	TGTGCCAGTAAGATGACAGTTAGCAATCAGCCCCAGCATTTT
TRBV7-3	TRBJ2-5	-	TRBD2	CASSPGLAGGQETQYF	TGTGCCAGCAGCCCCGGTCTAGCGGGGGGTCAAGAGACCCAGTACTTC
TRBV28	TRBJ2-5	-	-	CASSRNRDLLQETQYF	TGTGCCAGCAGTAGAAACCGGGACTTACTACAAGAGACCCAGTACTTC
TRBV6-5	TRBJ1-2	-	-	CASSQRRSGYTF	TGTGCCAGCAGCCAAAGGAGGTCTGGCTACACCTTC
TRBV5-5	TRBJ1-1	-	-	CASSLRRGLAGRGTEAFF	TGTGCCAGCAGCTTGCGTCGTGGCCTGGCGGGACGAGGCACTGAAGCTTTCTTT
TRBV28	TRBJ2-7	-	-	CASSFQGISYEQYF	TGTGCCAGCAGTTTCCAGGGTATCTCCTACGAGCAGTACTTC
TRBV20-1	TRBJ2-3	-	-	CSASTGFDTQYF	TGCAGTGCTAGTACGGGGTTCGATACGCAGTATTTT
TRBV5-4	TRBJ2-1	-	TRBD1	CASSKDRWGQNEQFF	TGTGCCAGCAGCAAGGACAGGTGGGGGCAAAATGAGCAGTTCTTC
TRBV5-1	TRBJ2-3	-	TRBD1	CASSVDRGNTDTQYF	TGCGCCAGCAGCGTAGACAGGGGGAACACAGATACGCAGTATTTT
TRBV29-1	TRBJ2-5	few	TRBD2	CSVEGLILAGGQETQYF	TGCAGCGTTGAAGGGTTGATCCTAGCGGGGGGCCAAGAGACCCAGTACTTC
TRBV2	TRBJ2-7	few	TRBD2	CASSDSPAGVDEQYF	TGTGCCAGCAGTGACTCTCCGGCGGGAGTCGACGAGCAGTACTTC
TRBV19	TRBJ2-1	-	TRBD2	CASTRGLAGVNEQFF	TGTGCCAGTACCAGGGGACTAGCGGGAGTAAATGAGCAGTTCTTC
TRBV10-3	TRBJ2-3	once	TRBD2	CAISESASGGDTQYF	TGTGCCATCAGTGAGTCGGCTAGCGGAGGGGATACGCAGTATTTT
TRBV6-5	TRBJ2-1	-	-	CASTGHYNEQFF	TGTGCCAGCACCGGACACTACAATGAGCAGTTCTTC
TRBV28	TRBJ2-7	-	TRBD1	CASSLDDRGYEQYF	TGTGCCAGCAGTCTCGACGACAGGGGGTACGAGCAGTACTTC
TRBV19	TRBJ2-2	-	TRBD1	CASRGTGLNTGELFF	TGTGCCAGTAGGGGGACAGGACTGAACACCGGGGAGCTGTTTTTT
TRBV28	TRBJ1-1	-	-	CASSSQGLEAFF	TGTGCCAGCAGCTCACAGGGCCTTGAAGCTTTCTTT
TRBV18	TRBJ1-1	-	-	CASSPPSVTNTEAFF	TGTGCCAGCTCACCACCTTCGGTTACGAACACTGAAGCTTTCTTT
TRBV19	TRBJ1-1	-	-	CATLDRLNTEAFF	TGTGCCACCTTGGACAGACTGAACACTGAAGCTTTCTTT
TRBV5-6	TRBJ2-4	-	TRBD1	CASSYGQGTHIQYF	TGTGCCAGCAGCTATGGACAGGGGACCCACATTCAGTACTTC
TRBV7-9	TRBJ1-2	-	TRBD1	CASSLEAGGGYTF	TGTGCCAGCAGCTTAGAGGCAGGGGGTGGCTACACCTTC
TRBV28	TRBJ2-7	-	-	CASQGQGYEQYF	TGTGCCAGCCAGGGCCAGGGATACGAGCAGTACTTC
TRBV5-1	TRBJ1-5	-	TRBD1	CASSLGQGTQPQHF	TGCGCCAGCAGCTTGGGACAGGGCACTCAGCCCCAGCATTTT
TRBV10-2	TRBJ2-7	-	-	CASSDPGLVTGEQYF	TGCGCCAGCAGTGACCCAGGGTTAGTTACAGGCGAGCAGTACTTC